This entry lists 8 T cell receptor beta chains sequenced from one sample in a study of blood T cell repertoires in COVID-19. Libraries were prepared by immunoSEQ multiplex PCR; TCRdb keeps only in-frame clonotypes and omits some of them. The sample contains around 100,000 clones, more than 75% of which appear only once. The sequenced sample was peripheral blood. The receptors stem from a human donor in a cohort sampled during active COVID-19.

The chain uses TRBV15 and TRBJ1-2; 7 positions agree with TRBD1. This CDR3 has 14 amino acids. With V trimmed by 0 bases and J by 4 bases, 2 bases remained unmatched. The germline V gene encodes CDR1 LNHNV and CDR2 YYDKDF (reference sequence). CDR3 coding DNA: TGTGCCACCAGCAGAGACCAGGGGGGCTATGGCTACACCTTC. Translation gives CATSRDQGGYGYTF.

The CDR3 protein is CASRTGYMNTEAFF. The CDR3 DNA is TGTGCCAGCAGGACAGGGTACATGAACACTGAAGCTTTCTTT. The chain uses TRBV27 and TRBJ1-1; 7 bases match TRBD1. Germline CDR1 is MNHEY and CDR2 is SMNVEV (reference sequence). Trimming at V came to 6 bases and at J to 0 bases, leaving 4 bases not matched to a gene. CDR3 length: 14 amino acids.

This clone was seen a few times. The CDR3 reads CASSLDTGPNSPLHF. CDR3 in DNA: TGTGCCAGCAGCTTAGATACAGGGCCTAATTCACCCCTCCACTTT. The chain couples TRBV7-9 to TRBJ1-6, with D possibly matching TRBD1 (6 bases). CDR1 and CDR2 from the germline V gene are SEHNR and FQNEAQ (reference sequence). V was shortened by 1 base and J by 6 bases, with 10 bases between the two germline ends. The CDR3 consists of 15 residues.

This clone was picked up a small number of times. This sequence joins TRBV5-6 and TRBJ1-1; the D gene is possibly TRBD1 (6 bases). Trimming removed 0 bases from V and 3 bases from J, with 9 bases in between. The length of the CDR3 is 14 residues. CDR1 and CDR2 (germline): SGHDT, YYEEEE. The CDR3 spells CASSLARGYTEAFF. In nucleotides, the CDR3 is TGTGCCAGCAGCTTGGCCAGGGGATACACTGAAGCTTTCTTT.

This chain joins TRBV16 and TRBJ2-1, with 11 nucleotides matching TRBD2. This CDR3 contains 19 residues. CDR1 is KGHSY, CDR2 FQNENV, per germline. Germline trimming cut 7 bases from V and 2 bases from J; bases unmatched to any gene: 16. CDR3: CASTELGLAGTNTYNEQFF. In DNA form, the CDR3 reads TGTGCCAGCACCGAGCTAGGACTAGCGGGCACGAACACCTACAATGAGCAGTTCTTC. The entire variable domain, with the rest obtained from reference TRBV16 and TRBJ2-1, is as follows: GEEVAQTPKHLVRGEGQKAKLYCAPIKGHSYVFWYQQVLKNEFKFLISFQNENVFDETGMPKERFSAKCLPNSPCSLEIQATKLEDSAVYFCASTELGLAGTNTYNEQFFGPGTRLTVL.

This clone showed up just once. The CDR3 protein is CASSVGTGFTGELFF. In DNA, the CDR3 is TGTGCCAGCAGTGTAGGGACAGGGTTCACCGGGGAGCTGTTTTTT. This chain uses TRBV2 with TRBJ2-2; TRBD1 agrees at 9 bases. With V trimmed by 4 bases and J by 4 bases, 4 bases remained unmatched. The CDR3 has 15 amino acids. Germline lookup yields CDR1 SNHLY and CDR2 FYNNEI.

CDR3 residues: CASSTRSKNIQYF. The CDR3 nucleotides are TGTGCCAGCAGCACCCGGTCCAAAAACATTCAGTACTTC. The V gene is TRBV7-2, the J gene TRBJ2-4; no definite D call. The germline V gene has CDR1 SGHTA and CDR2 FQGNSA. V was trimmed by 5 bases and J by 2 bases, leaving 7 bases between them. This CDR3 contains 13 residues.

The J gene is TRBJ2-3, the V gene TRBV7-9; 12 nucleotides agree with TRBD1. Unmatched junction bases numbered 12, after V lost 5 bases and J lost 6 bases. The CDR3 contains 17 residues. In germline, CDR1 is SEHNR, CDR2 FQNEAQ (reference sequence). CDR3 sequence (DNA): TGTGCCAGCAGCGCCATTACCGGGACAGGGGGCGCGGATACGCAGTATTTT. Translation gives CASSAITGTGGADTQYF.